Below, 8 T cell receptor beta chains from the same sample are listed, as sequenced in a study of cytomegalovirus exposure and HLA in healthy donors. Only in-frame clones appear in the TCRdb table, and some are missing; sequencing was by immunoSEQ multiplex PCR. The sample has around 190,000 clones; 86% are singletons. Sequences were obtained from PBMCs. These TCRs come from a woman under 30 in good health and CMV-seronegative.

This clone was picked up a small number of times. In nucleotides, the CDR3 is TGTGCCAGCAGTGAAACCGGGACTAGCGGCCAAGAGACCCAGTACTTC. It encodes CASSETGTSGQETQYF. V and J are TRBV6-4 and TRBJ2-5, with 11 bases matching TRBD2. J gave up 1 base and V 3 bases, and 4 bases lay outside the gene matches. Germline V gene lookup returns CDR1 MRHNA and CDR2 SNTAGT. The CDR3 is 16 amino acids.

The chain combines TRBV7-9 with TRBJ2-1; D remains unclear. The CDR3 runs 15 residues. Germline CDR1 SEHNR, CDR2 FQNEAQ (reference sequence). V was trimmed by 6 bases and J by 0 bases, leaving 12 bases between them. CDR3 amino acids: CASRLGQSSYNEQFF. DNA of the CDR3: TGTGCCAGCAGACTTGGGCAGAGCTCCTACAATGAGCAGTTCTTC.

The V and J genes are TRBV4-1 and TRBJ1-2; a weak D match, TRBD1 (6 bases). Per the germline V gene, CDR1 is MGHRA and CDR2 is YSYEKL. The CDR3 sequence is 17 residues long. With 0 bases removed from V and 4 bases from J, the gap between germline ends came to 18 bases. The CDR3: CASSQEGGASERYGYTF. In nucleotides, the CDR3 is TGCGCCAGCAGCCAAGAGGGGGGGGCCTCTGAACGCTATGGCTACACCTTC.

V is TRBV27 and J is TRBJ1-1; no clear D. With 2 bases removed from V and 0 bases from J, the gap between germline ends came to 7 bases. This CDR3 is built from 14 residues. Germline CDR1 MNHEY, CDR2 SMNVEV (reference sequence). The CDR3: CASSLGQMNTEAFF. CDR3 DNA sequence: TGTGCCAGCAGTTTAGGCCAGATGAACACTGAAGCTTTCTTT.

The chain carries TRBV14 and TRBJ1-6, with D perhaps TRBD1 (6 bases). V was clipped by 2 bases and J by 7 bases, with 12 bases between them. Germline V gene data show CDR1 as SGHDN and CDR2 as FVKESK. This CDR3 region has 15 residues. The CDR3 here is CASSQTQGTNSPLHF. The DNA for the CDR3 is TGTGCCAGCAGCCAAACCCAGGGGACGAATTCACCCCTCCACTTT.

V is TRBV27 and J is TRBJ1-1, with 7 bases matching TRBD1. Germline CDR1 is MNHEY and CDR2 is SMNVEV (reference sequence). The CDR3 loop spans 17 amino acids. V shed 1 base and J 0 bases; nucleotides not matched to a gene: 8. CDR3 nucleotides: TGTGCCAGCAGTTTATTGAAGACAGGGACATTGAACACTGAAGCTTTCTTT. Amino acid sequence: CASSLLKTGTLNTEAFF.

The CDR3 protein is CAIGSPGGRMNTEAFF. CDR3 coding DNA: TGTGCCATCGGATCTCCAGGGGGCAGGATGAACACTGAAGCTTTCTTT. The V and J genes are TRBV10-3 and TRBJ1-1; TRBD1 matches 8 bases. V dropped 8 bases and J dropped 0; count of bases not matched to a gene: 11. The CDR3 is 16 amino acids. CDR1 and CDR2 from the germline V gene are ENHRY and SYGVKD.

The CDR3 here is CASSITLMNTEAFF. Here the CDR3 DNA reads TGTGCCAGTAGTATAACATTAATGAACACTGAAGCTTTCTTT. The J gene is TRBJ1-1, the V gene TRBV19; D is ambiguous. The CDR3 is 14 residues long. V was pared by 2 bases and J by 0 bases, with 7 bases between. CDR1 and CDR2 (germline): LNHDA, SQIVND (reference sequence).